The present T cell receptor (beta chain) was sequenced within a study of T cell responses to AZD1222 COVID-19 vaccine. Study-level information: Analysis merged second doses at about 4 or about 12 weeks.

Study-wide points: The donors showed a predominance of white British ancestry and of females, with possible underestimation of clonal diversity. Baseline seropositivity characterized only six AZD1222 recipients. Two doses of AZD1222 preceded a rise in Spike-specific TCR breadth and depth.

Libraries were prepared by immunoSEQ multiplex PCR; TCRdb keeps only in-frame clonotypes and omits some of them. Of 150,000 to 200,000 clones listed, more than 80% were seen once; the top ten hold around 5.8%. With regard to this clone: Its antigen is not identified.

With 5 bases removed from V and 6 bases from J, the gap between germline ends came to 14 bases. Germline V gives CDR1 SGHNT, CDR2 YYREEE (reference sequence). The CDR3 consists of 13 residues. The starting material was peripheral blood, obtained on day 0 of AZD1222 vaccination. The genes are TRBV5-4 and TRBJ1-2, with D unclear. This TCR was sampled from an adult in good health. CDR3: CASSPPRSDGYTF. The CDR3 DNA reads TGTGCCAGCAGTCCGCCCCGTTCGGATGGCTACACCTTC.